Below are 29 T cell receptor beta chains sequenced from a single sample in a study of T cell responses to AZD1222 COVID-19 vaccine. The protocol was immunoSEQ multiplex PCR, while the TCRdb copy is restricted to in-frame clones and leaves out a portion. The table lists some 130,000 clones, 88% of them singletons. Sequences were derived from peripheral blood, sampled on day 0 of AZD1222 vaccination. All receptors come from an adult in good health.

The genes are TRBV19 and TRBJ2-4; 11 bases are a match to TRBD2. The junction had 8 bases not matched to a gene; V was cut back by 4 bases and J by 0 bases. Germline lookup yields CDR1 LNHDA and CDR2 SQIVND (reference sequence). The CDR3 is 18 residues long. The CDR3 loop is CASSTGTSGLLAKNIQYF. As DNA, the CDR3 is TGTGCCAGTAGTACCGGGACTAGCGGACTCCTAGCCAAAAACATTCAGTACTTC.

CDR3 bases: TGTGCCAGTGGGTCCCGGGGCACAGATACGCAGTATTTT. It codes for CASGSRGTDTQYF. The chain combines TRBV19 with TRBJ2-3; D is unresolved. The CDR3 is 13 residues long. The germline CDR1 and CDR2 sequences are LNHDA and SQIVND (reference sequence). V dropped 8 bases and J dropped 1 base, with 10 bases sitting between them.

The gene calls are TRBV6-5 and TRBJ1-3; D not certain. The CDR3 consists of 14 residues. Deletions cut 1 base from V and 0 bases from J, with 4 bases between. In germline, CDR1 is MNHEY, CDR2 SVGAGI. CDR3 nucleotides: TGTGCCAGCAGTTACTACGGCTCTGGAAACACCATATATTTT. It codes for CASSYYGSGNTIYF.

The J gene is TRBJ1-4, the V gene TRBV19, with 10 bases identical to TRBD1. Germline CDR1 reads LNHDA; CDR2 reads SQIVND (reference sequence). The J segment lost 7 bases and the V segment lost 5 bases, leaving 7 bases of the junction unmatched. This CDR3 has 15 residues. CDR3 bases: TGTGCCAGTAGTGCAACCGGGACAGGGGTTGAAAAACTGTTTTTT. Its translation: CASSATGTGVEKLFF.

This clone appeared a single time. CDR3 in amino acids: CASSPWDGGELFF. The CDR3 region has the DNA TGTGCCAGCAGCCCCTGGGACGGCGGGGAGCTGTTTTTT. V usage is TRBV11-2 and J usage is TRBJ2-2; either TRBD1 or TRBD2 may fit D (5 bases each). The length of the CDR3 is 13 residues. V was pared by 5 bases and J by 7 bases, with 11 bases between. Germline V lookup: CDR1 SGHAT, CDR2 FQNNGV. Looking up the rest from reference TRBV11-2 and TRBJ2-2 gives the full variable domain: EAGVAQSPRYKIIEKRQSVAFWCNPISGHATLYWYQQILGQGPKLLIQFQNNGVVDDSQLPKDRFSAERLKGVDSTLKIQPAKLEDSAVYLCASSPWDGGELFFGEGSRLTVL.

The chain recombines TRBV5-1 with TRBJ2-2, with a weak D call TRBD1 (5 bases). CDR3 length equals 15 residues. V was clipped by 0 bases and J by 6 bases, with 12 bases between them. Germline loops: CDR1 SGHRS, CDR2 YFSETQ. The CDR3 DNA follows: TGCGCCAGCAGCTTGGAGGGCAGGGCGGCCGGGGAGCTGTTTTTT. This gives the protein CASSLEGRAAGELFF.

The CDR3 DNA follows: TGTGCCAGCAGTTACTCCCTTCGGGGGTTCTCCTACGAGCAGTACTTC. Translating it yields CASSYSLRGFSYEQYF. The chain joins TRBV6-5 to TRBJ2-7, with D possibly TRBD2 on 6 matching bases. V was shortened by 0 bases and J by 0 bases, with 12 bases between the two germline ends. This CDR3 has 16 amino acids. Germline V lookup: CDR1 MNHEY, CDR2 SVGAGI.

This clone was seen only a few times. The gene calls are TRBV27 and TRBJ2-2; the D is unclear. V shed 1 base and J shed 0 bases, with 9 bases lying between them. Germline-derived CDR1 and CDR2 are MNHEY and SMNVEV (reference sequence). This CDR3 is built from 16 residues. Written as DNA, the CDR3 is TGTGCCAGCAGTTTATTCGTACTTTCGAACACCGGGGAGCTGTTTTTT. This gives the protein CASSLFVLSNTGELFF.

The rearrangement joins TRBV12-3 or TRBV12-4 to TRBJ1-2; TRBD1 is a possible D gene (5 bases). The CDR3 runs to 13 residues. V lost 3 bases and J 8 bases, leaving 13 bases between the germline ends. CDR3 in amino acids: CASSFPAGRGYTF. The CDR3 DNA follows: TGTGCCAGCAGTTTCCCTGCAGGGCGAGGCTACACCTTC.

This chain connects TRBV28 to TRBJ2-5; D unresolved. CDR1 MDHEN and CDR2 SYDVKM come from the germline V gene. With 6 bases removed from V and 4 bases from J, the gap between germline ends came to 15 bases. This CDR3 contains 14 residues. CDR3 amino acids: CASSRPQGLETQYF. As DNA, the CDR3 is TGTGCCAGCAGCCGACCGCAAGGTTTAGAGACCCAGTACTTC.

V usage is TRBV5-8 and J usage is TRBJ2-2, with D possibly TRBD2 on 5 matching bases. Germline-derived CDR1 and CDR2 are SGHTS and YDEGEE. Trimming removed 7 bases from V and 7 bases from J, with 20 bases in between. There are 15 residues in the CDR3. CDR3 nucleotides: TGTGCCAGCCCCGAGGGCCTCGGGATGGACGGGGAGCTGTTTTTT. Protein product: CASPEGLGMDGELFF. Based on the CDR3 plus reference TRBV5-8 and TRBJ2-2, the full variable domain is EAGVTQSPTHLIKTRGQQATLRCSPISGHTSVYWYQQALGLGLQFLLWYDEGEERNRGNFPPRFSGRQFPNYSSELNVNALELEDSALYLCASPEGLGMDGELFFGEGSRLTVL.

The chain links TRBV12-3 or TRBV12-4 to TRBJ2-2; 8 bases fit TRBD2. After removal of 6 bases from V and 7 bases from J, the junction contained 4 bases not matched to a gene. The CDR3 loop spans 13 amino acids. CDR3 coding DNA: TGTGCCAGCAGCCTCAGCGGGGGCGGGGAGCTGTTTTTT. Translation: CASSLSGGGELFF.

This chain joins TRBV4-1 and TRBJ1-5, with D perhaps matching TRBD1 (6 bases). The CDR3 has 13 residues. Germline V lookup: CDR1 MGHRA, CDR2 YSYEKL. V lost 0 bases and J lost 9, with 9 bases in between. The CDR3 nucleotides read TGCGCCAGCAGCCAAGATAGGGGGGTGCCCCAGCATTTT. This codes for CASSQDRGVPQHF.

This clone was found once. At one end the junction does not follow the germline gene, possibly because of a read error. V usage is TRBV7-7 and J usage is TRBJ2-5, with 8 bases lining up with TRBD1. Germline lookup yields CDR1 SSHAT and CDR2 FNYEAQ (reference sequence). The CDR3 runs 15 residues. The CDR3: CASSFGQGNQETQYF. CDR3 bases: TGTGCTAGCAGCTTCGGACAGGGCAACCAAGAGACCCAGTACTTC.

This CDR3 reads CATSREGAVSYEAFF. For the CDR3, the DNA is TGTGCCACCAGCAGAGAAGGGGCGGTTTCCTATGAAGCTTTCTTT. The V and J genes are TRBV15 and TRBJ1-1; perhaps TRBD1 as D (5 bases). Germline assignment: CDR1 LNHNV and CDR2 YYDKDF (reference sequence). CDR3 length equals 15 residues. Trimming removed 0 bases from V and 7 bases from J, with 15 bases in between. Looking up the rest from reference TRBV15 and TRBJ1-1 gives the full variable domain: DAMVIQNPRYQVTQFGKPVTLSCSQTLNHNVMYWYQQKSSQAPKLLFHYYDKDFNNEADTPDNFQSRRPNTSFCFLDIRSPGLGDTAMYLCATSREGAVSYEAFFGQGTRLTVV.

The rearrangement uses TRBV7-8 and TRBJ1-1; 7 nucleotides match TRBD1. The CDR3 runs to 13 residues. Germline V gene lookup returns CDR1 SGHVS and CDR2 FQNEAQ. J gave up 1 base and V 6 bases, and 2 bases lay outside the gene matches. The CDR3 loop reads CASSWTGNTEAFF. DNA for the CDR3: TGTGCCAGCAGTTGGACAGGGAACACTGAAGCTTTCTTT.

This clone appeared once. V gene TRBV29-1 combines with J gene TRBJ2-7; TRBD1 agrees at 9 bases. The CDR3 sequence is 14 residues long. Trimming removed 6 bases from V and 3 bases from J; junction bases left unmatched: 9. The germline V gene encodes CDR1 SQVTM and CDR2 ANQGSEA. The CDR3 region has the DNA TGCAGCGTAGCGGACAGGGGAATGGGCTACGAGCAGTACTTC. This codes for CSVADRGMGYEQYF.

The rearrangement links TRBV6-4 to TRBJ1-5, with a possible D match to TRBD1 (6 bases). Trimming left V 3 bases short and J 7 bases short, with 13 bases between. This CDR3 contains 14 residues. CDR1 MRHNA and CDR2 SNTAGT come from the germline V gene. CDR3 residues: CASSESGARQPQHF. The CDR3 region has the DNA TGTGCCAGCAGTGAATCAGGGGCTCGACAGCCCCAGCATTTT.

This clone was counted a few times. The chain couples TRBV19 to TRBJ2-5, with TRBD2 matching over 14 bases. CDR1 is LNHDA, CDR2 SQIVND, per germline (reference sequence). The CDR3 spans 18 residues. V shed 5 bases and J 5 bases; nucleotides not matched to a gene: 13. The CDR3 bases are TGTGCCAGTAGTCTCCTGGGACTAGCGGGAGCGGGGAAGGAGACCCAGTACTTC. This gives the protein CASSLLGLAGAGKETQYF.

The chain couples TRBV12-3 or TRBV12-4 to TRBJ1-1, with 10 nucleotides matching TRBD1. Unmatched junction bases numbered 5, after V lost 6 bases and J lost 13 bases. The CDR3 length is 11 residues. In DNA form, the CDR3 reads TGTGCCAGCAGCGAGGACAGGGGGGTTTTCTTT. Protein product: CASSEDRGVFF.

The chain uses TRBV6-2 or TRBV6-3 and TRBJ1-1; tentative D call: TRBD1 (5 bases). Trimming removed 5 bases from V and 6 bases from J, with 16 bases in between. CDR3 size: 14 residues. Germline V CDR1 and CDR2: MNHEY, SVGEGT. CDR3 sequence reads: CASSPRTGRAEAFF. The CDR3 DNA reads as TGTGCCAGCAGTCCGCGCACAGGTCGTGCTGAAGCTTTCTTT.

The rearrangement links TRBV28 to TRBJ1-5; 8 nucleotides align to TRBD1. Germline V gene data show CDR1 as MDHEN and CDR2 as SYDVKM. The CDR3 runs 15 residues. The ends lost 4 bases at V and 7 bases at J; junction bases unmatched: 9. CDR3 nucleotide sequence: TGTGCCAGCAGTTCTACTACAGGGGGAGTCCAGCCCCAGCATTTT. It yields the protein CASSSTTGGVQPQHF.

This chain connects TRBV6-5 to TRBJ1-5; TRBD1 aligns across 8 bases. V lost 6 bases, J lost 0 bases, and 4 bases stayed unmatched. This CDR3 contains 15 residues. CDR1 MNHEY and CDR2 SVGAGI come from the germline V gene. The CDR3 region has the DNA TGTGCCAGCAGATTGGACAGGGCTAGCAATCAGCCCCAGCATTTT. This codes for CASRLDRASNQPQHF.

The chain recombines TRBV24-1 with TRBJ2-7, with D tentatively TRBD1 (6 bases). The CDR3 runs 15 residues. The V and J ends lost 3 bases and 2 bases respectively, with 13 bases between them. CDR1 and CDR2 (germline): KGHDR, SFDVKD. The CDR3 region is CATSDTRQVAYEQYF. DNA of the CDR3: TGTGCCACCAGTGATACGAGACAGGTGGCCTACGAGCAGTACTTC.

This CDR3 reads CATQVGGARPEQYF. CDR3 sequence (DNA): TGTGCCACCCAGGTTGGGGGGGCGCGCCCCGAGCAGTACTTC. The genes are TRBV27 and TRBJ2-7; D possibly corresponds to TRBD2 (7 bases). Trimming took off 10 bases at V and 6 bases at J, with 22 bases between the two ends. The CDR3 runs 14 residues. The germline gives CDR1 MNHEY, CDR2 SMNVEV (reference sequence).

V and J are TRBV7-9 and TRBJ1-2; perhaps TRBD1 as D (6 bases). Germline CDR1 SEHNR, CDR2 FQNEAQ (reference sequence). Trimming removed 4 bases from V and 4 bases from J, with 10 bases in between. The CDR3 runs 13 residues. CDR3 sequence (DNA): TGTGCCAGCAGCTGGGACAAGGCCTATGGCTACACCTTC. Translating gives CASSWDKAYGYTF.

The chain couples TRBV19 to TRBJ1-5; TRBD1 aligns across 12 bases. This CDR3 is 15 amino acids long. With 10 bases clipped from V and 6 bases from J, the junction kept 10 bases outside the gene matches. CDR1 LNHDA and CDR2 SQIVND come from the germline V gene (reference sequence). The CDR3 sequence: CATSAGTGGFQPQHF. The CDR3 DNA reads TGTGCCACTTCGGCCGGGACAGGGGGCTTTCAGCCCCAGCATTTT.

The rearrangement uses TRBV3-1 (or the pseudogene TRBV3-2) and TRBJ1-2, with TRBD1 as a possible D gene (6 bases). The germline V gene has CDR1 LGHDT and CDR2 YNNKEL (reference sequence). V lost 5 bases, J lost 6 bases, and 13 bases lay in between. There are 13 residues in the CDR3. CDR3 DNA sequence: TGTGCCAGCAGCTTATGGGACAATAATGGCTACACCTTC. It specifies CASSLWDNNGYTF.

The chain carries TRBV9 and TRBJ2-5, with D possibly matching TRBD2 (6 bases). Trimming took off 0 bases at V and 4 bases at J, with 16 bases between the two ends. Per germline, CDR1 SGDLS and CDR2 YYNGEE. This CDR3 comprises 16 residues. The CDR3 loop is CASSVGATRRGETQYF. The CDR3 coding sequence is TGTGCCAGCAGCGTAGGGGCGACTAGAAGGGGAGAGACCCAGTACTTC. Full variable domain (remainder filled in from reference TRBV9 and TRBJ2-5): DSGVTQTPKHLITATGQRVTLRCSPRSGDLSVYWYQQSLDQGLQFLIQYYNGEERAKGNILERFSAQQFPDLHSELNLSSLELGDSALYFCASSVGATRRGETQYFGPGTRLLVL.